A selection of T cell receptor beta chains follows, all from one sample in a study of T cells in Graves' hyperthyroidism and ophthalmopathy. Each CDR3 protein is one row after TCRdb ran MiXCR on the multiplex PCR reads. The sample shows 400,000 to 500,000 distinct CDR3 sequences, about 15% of them seen only once. The sample comprised blood. The receptors stem from a man between 18 and 35 years old with Graves' ophthalmopathy. Both conserved end residues are part of each CDR3. Each record gives: D gene, clone size, J gene, V gene, CDR3 protein, CDR3 DNA. D genes are given only for firm matches. Size is omitted from some rows. Given values are once, few, many or a class for expanded clones.

D gene: .
clone size: many
J gene: TRBJ1-3
V gene: TRBV14
CDR3 protein: CASSQDDSGNTIYF
CDR3 DNA: TGTGCCAGCAGCCAAGACGACTCTGGAAACACCATATATTTT

D gene: .
clone size: many
J gene: TRBJ1-4
V gene: TRBV7-9
CDR3 protein: CASSLGVWEKLFF
CDR3 DNA: TGTGCCAGCAGTCTCGGCGTTTGGGAAAAACTGTTTTTT

D gene: TRBD2
clone size: many
J gene: TRBJ2-7
V gene: TRBV20-1
CDR3 protein: CSARGGTSGTSYEQYF
CDR3 DNA: TGCAGTGCTAGGGGAGGGACTAGCGGAACCTCCTACGAGCAGTACTTC

D gene: .
clone size: many
J gene: TRBJ2-5
V gene: TRBV20-1
CDR3 protein: CSARRDLTGETQYF
CDR3 DNA: TGCAGTGCAAGAAGGGACCTCACTGGGGAGACCCAGTACTTC

D gene: .
clone size: many
J gene: TRBJ1-4
V gene: TRBV20-1
CDR3 protein: CSAPAYRDGSEKLFF
CDR3 DNA: TGCAGTGCCCCTGCGTATCGGGACGGTTCGGAAAAACTGTTTTTT

D gene: TRBD2
clone size: many
J gene: TRBJ2-3
V gene: TRBV7-8
CDR3 protein: CASSLEGAGGQDTQYF
CDR3 DNA: TGTGCCAGCAGCTTAGAGGGGGCGGGGGGGCAAGATACGCAGTATTTT

D gene: .
clone size: many
J gene: TRBJ2-1
V gene: TRBV6-1
CDR3 protein: CASSPVIMGGAHEQFF
CDR3 DNA: TGTGCCAGCAGCCCGGTCATTATGGGGGGGGCGCATGAGCAGTTCTTC

D gene: .
clone size: few
J gene: TRBJ2-6
V gene: TRBV7-2
CDR3 protein: CASSLGPPRSGANVLTF
CDR3 DNA: TGTGCCAGCAGCTTAGGCCCTCCCCGCTCTGGGGCCAACGTCCTGACTTTC

D gene: .
clone size: many
J gene: TRBJ2-5
V gene: TRBV7-9
CDR3 protein: CASSVSGVETQYF
CDR3 DNA: TGTGCCAGCAGCGTCTCAGGGGTAGAGACCCAGTACTTC

D gene: .
clone size: many
J gene: TRBJ2-2
V gene: TRBV3-1
CDR3 protein: CASSQASGELFF
CDR3 DNA: TGTGCCAGCAGCCAAGCATCCGGGGAGCTGTTTTTT

D gene: .
clone size: many
J gene: TRBJ2-3
V gene: TRBV7-2
CDR3 protein: CASSLASGSRTDTQYF
CDR3 DNA: TGTGCCAGCAGCTTAGCTTCAGGGTCGCGCACAGATACGCAGTATTTT

D gene: .
clone size: many
J gene: TRBJ2-2
V gene: TRBV2
CDR3 protein: CASRDFLSPGELFF
CDR3 DNA: TGTGCCAGCAGGGACTTCCTTTCTCCCGGGGAGCTGTTTTTT

D gene: TRBD2
clone size: .
J gene: TRBJ2-3
V gene: TRBV4-2
CDR3 protein: CASRISGGEDTQYF
CDR3 DNA: TGTGCCAGCAGGATAAGCGGGGGGGAAGATACGCAGTATTTT

D gene: .
clone size: many
J gene: TRBJ1-1
V gene: TRBV12-3/TRBV12-4
CDR3 protein: CASSWAGGTEAFF
CDR3 DNA: TGTGCCAGCAGTTGGGCGGGAGGCACTGAAGCTTTCTTT

D gene: .
clone size: few
J gene: TRBJ1-2
V gene: TRBV3-1
CDR3 protein: CASSQRTLRGYTF
CDR3 DNA: TGTGCCAGCAGCCAACGGACCCTTAGGGGCTACACCTTC

D gene: .
clone size: many
J gene: TRBJ1-1
V gene: TRBV2
CDR3 protein: CARRWNIWGEAFF
CDR3 DNA: TGTGCCAGGAGGTGGAATATTTGGGGTGAAGCTTTCTTT

D gene: TRBD1
clone size: many
J gene: TRBJ2-5
V gene: TRBV20-1
CDR3 protein: CSARVFIGGWDRGRRETQYF
CDR3 DNA: TGCAGTGCTAGAGTCTTCATAGGCGGGTGGGACAGGGGTCGGCGAGAGACCCAGTACTTC

D gene: TRBD1
clone size: many
J gene: TRBJ2-1
V gene: TRBV6-1
CDR3 protein: CASSSLDREDEQFF
CDR3 DNA: TGTGCCAGCAGTTCACTGGACAGGGAGGATGAGCAGTTCTTC

D gene: .
clone size: many
J gene: TRBJ2-5
V gene: TRBV20-1
CDR3 protein: CSAPSGWETQYF
CDR3 DNA: TGCAGTGCTCCAAGTGGTTGGGAGACCCAGTACTTC

D gene: TRBD2
clone size: few
J gene: TRBJ2-3
V gene: TRBV7-6
CDR3 protein: CASSHLAGGGQDTQYF
CDR3 DNA: TGTGCCAGCAGCCACCTAGCGGGGGGGGGCCAAGATACGCAGTATTTT

D gene: TRBD2
clone size: few
J gene: TRBJ2-1
V gene: TRBV5-1
CDR3 protein: CASTERGGGGGKGEQFF
CDR3 DNA: TGCGCCAGCACCGAGCGGGGGGGGGGGGGGGGGAAAGGTGAGCAGTTCTTC

D gene: .
clone size: many
J gene: TRBJ2-2
V gene: TRBV18
CDR3 protein: CATGQRESGELFF
CDR3 DNA: TGTGCCACCGGCCAGAGGGAAAGCGGGGAGCTGTTTTTT

D gene: .
clone size: .
J gene: TRBJ2-5
V gene: TRBV14
CDR3 protein: CASSQPGRQETQYF
CDR3 DNA: TGTGCCAGCAGCCAGCCCGGCAGACAAGAGACCCAGTACTTC

D gene: .
clone size: many
J gene: TRBJ2-3
V gene: TRBV7-3
CDR3 protein: CASSLLDGATDTQYF
CDR3 DNA: TGTGCCAGCAGCTTACTGGACGGGGCCACAGATACGCAGTATTTT

D gene: TRBD1
clone size: many
J gene: TRBJ2-5
V gene: TRBV18
CDR3 protein: CASSPRGETQYF
CDR3 DNA: TGTGCCAGCAGTCCCAGGGGGGAGACCCAGTACTTC

D gene: TRBD2
clone size: many
J gene: TRBJ2-5
V gene: TRBV3-1
CDR3 protein: CASSQDHSGRRETQYF
CDR3 DNA: TGTGCCAGCAGCCAAGATCATAGCGGGAGGAGGGAGACCCAGTACTTC

D gene: TRBD2
clone size: many
J gene: TRBJ2-1
V gene: TRBV7-2
CDR3 protein: CASSPREADNEQFF
CDR3 DNA: TGTGCCAGCTCGCCTCGGGAGGCGGACAATGAGCAGTTCTTC

D gene: .
clone size: many
J gene: TRBJ1-5
V gene: TRBV7-9
CDR3 protein: CASSLVVGQDQPQHF
CDR3 DNA: TGTGCCAGCAGCTTAGTCGTAGGCCAGGATCAGCCCCAGCATTTT

D gene: .
clone size: .
J gene: TRBJ2-2
V gene: TRBV7-2
CDR3 protein: CTSSLVGQGRAGELFF
CDR3 DNA: TGTACCAGCAGCTTAGTGGGTCAGGGGCGGGCCGGGGAGCTGTTTTTT